The source of this T cell receptor (beta chain) is a study of T cells in Graves' hyperthyroidism and ophthalmopathy. In the study overall: At initial diagnosis, before any treatment had begun, peripheral blood was obtained.

Germline CDR1 reads SNHLY; CDR2 reads FYNNEI. V lost 4 bases and J 5 bases, leaving 12 bases between the germline ends. The CDR3 sequence is 14 residues long. Template material for amplifying TCR beta CDR3 regions consisted of RNA transcripts. TCR CDR3 regions were first amplified by RT-PCR with HTBI primers. TCRdb reprocessed the multiplex PCR reads with MiXCR, giving one entry per CDR3 protein. The sample lists approximately 600,000 distinct CDR3 sequences, about a sixth occurring once. In its sample, this clonotype was seen many times. Sequenced input: blood. This TCR was sampled from a woman under 40 with Graves' hyperthyroidism. The rearrangement links TRBV2 to TRBJ1-5, with D possibly matching TRBD1 (6 bases). The DNA for the CDR3 is TGTGCCAGCAGTGCAAGGACAGCCGATCAGCCCCAGCATTTT. Translation: CASSARTADQPQHF. Filled out from reference TRBV2 and TRBJ1-5, the complete variable domain reads EPEVTQTPSHQVTQMGQEVILRCVPISNHLYFYWYRQILGQKVEFLVSFYNNEISEKSEIFDDQFSVERPDGSNFTLKIRSTKLEDSAMYFCASSARTADQPQHFGDGTRLSIL.